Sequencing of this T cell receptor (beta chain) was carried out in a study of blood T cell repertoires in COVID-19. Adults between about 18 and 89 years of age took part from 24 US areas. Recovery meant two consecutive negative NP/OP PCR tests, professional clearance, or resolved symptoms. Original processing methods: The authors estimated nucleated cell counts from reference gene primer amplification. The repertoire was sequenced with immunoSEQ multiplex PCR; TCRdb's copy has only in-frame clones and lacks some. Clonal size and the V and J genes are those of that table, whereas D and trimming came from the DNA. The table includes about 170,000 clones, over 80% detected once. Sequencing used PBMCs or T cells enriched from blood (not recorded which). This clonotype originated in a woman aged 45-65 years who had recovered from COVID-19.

The CDR3 here is CASSLTGFGNQPQHF. Here the CDR3 DNA reads TGTGCCAGCAGCCTAACAGGGTTCGGCAATCAGCCCCAGCATTTT. The chain couples TRBV9 to TRBJ1-5, with D possibly matching TRBD1 (6 bases). CDR1 SGDLS and CDR2 YYNGEE come from the germline V gene. The V gene lost 4 bases and the J gene lost 2 bases, with 13 bases spanning the gap. The CDR3 length is 15 residues.